The T cell receptor (beta chain) under discussion was sequenced for a study of T cells in tuberculosis listed by TCRdb under 2018. Regarding the complete study: To characterize T cells specific for the mycobacterial lipid antigen glucose monomycolate (GMM), the study used CD1B tetramers together with high-throughput TCR immunosequencing. With approximately nine people per group, a South African clinical cohort compared IGRA-negative adolescents, IGRA-positive adolescents with latent tuberculosis, and adults with active tuberculosis.

The immunoSEQ multiplex PCR assay was used to generate TCR libraries, with TCR-beta and/or TCR-alpha/delta assays applied to each sample. The Illumina high-throughput platform was used to sequence the amplified TCR libraries. Regarding the original processing steps: Clustering and dimensionality reduction relied on pairwise TCRdist distances among GMM-specific receptors from T cells that were either sorted ex vivo or expanded in vitro. Each clinical repertoire was scored by mean NN-distance, the average TCRdist to the nearest 10% of tetramer-positive reference sequences. GEM TCR motif frequency was calculated as the fraction of unique TCRs that matched known GEM sequences by V/J usage and CDR3 length. Active tuberculosis was classified by linear discriminant analysis with leave-one-out cross-validation, implemented in scikit-learn. TCRdb re-hosts the immuneACCESS table, in-frame sequences only. Its copies lack some clones; in the studies checked, an unresolved V gene accounts for under half of them, and the cause for the rest is not known. V and J calls and clone size are as listed in that table; D and trimming were resolved from the DNA. This sample lists around 32,000 clones; approximately 93% were detected once. The top ten constitute 7.5% to 9.5% of the sample.

At study entry, adolescents were screened for latent tuberculosis infection using a tuberculin skin test and the QuantiFERON-TB GOLD In-Tube IGRA. Immunosequencing of unsorted cryopreserved PBMC covered, on average, around 100,000 T cells per clinical donor. Eleven high schools in the Worcester region of the Western Cape, South Africa, served as enrollment sites for adolescents aged 12 to 18 years. Ten or so M. tuberculosis-infected and some ten uninfected adolescents were selected with matching for age and sex. PBMC from adolescents were isolated by density centrifugation from freshly drawn heparinized blood and were then cryopreserved. V is reduced by 3 bases and J by 4 bases, leaving a spacing of 18 bases between them. The CDR3 covers 16 residues, taking in both the cysteine and the phenylalanine. Kept here is only the CDR3 DNA, which spans 48 bases and is read in frame from base 1. As encoded in the germline V gene, CDR1 is SQVTM while CDR2 is ANQGSEA.

Comment on this clone: Its antigen is unknown. No quality values exist for individual bases; no much larger clone is one base distant.

Results the study describes overall, beyond this receptor: Active tuberculosis TCR-alpha repertoires showed smaller mean NN-distances to GMM-specific TCRs than IGRA-negative controls, suggesting clonal expansion of these TCRs. Clinical samples were selected based on the availability of cryopreserved specimens, with adults included as active tuberculosis cases and adolescents included as controls. With the diverse GMM-specific repertoire as input, a classifier achieved around 87% accuracy (AUROC 0.75 to 0.95), whereas GEM motif frequencies as input gave 60% to 70% accuracy. Shorter CDR3-alpha lengths in active tuberculosis patients partly drove the smaller NN-distances, and the TCR-beta difference was not statistically significant.

The chain is encoded by TRBV29-1 joined to TRBJ2-2; the best D guess is TRBD1, with 5 bases matching. This sequence was found in a donor between 10 and 35 years old with latent tuberculosis or without tuberculosis infection. The source material was PBMCs. The DNA is TGCAGCGTTGATAATAGAGGTCAGGGCGGCACCGGGGAGCTGTTTTTT. Its protein reads: CSVDNRGQGGTGELFF.